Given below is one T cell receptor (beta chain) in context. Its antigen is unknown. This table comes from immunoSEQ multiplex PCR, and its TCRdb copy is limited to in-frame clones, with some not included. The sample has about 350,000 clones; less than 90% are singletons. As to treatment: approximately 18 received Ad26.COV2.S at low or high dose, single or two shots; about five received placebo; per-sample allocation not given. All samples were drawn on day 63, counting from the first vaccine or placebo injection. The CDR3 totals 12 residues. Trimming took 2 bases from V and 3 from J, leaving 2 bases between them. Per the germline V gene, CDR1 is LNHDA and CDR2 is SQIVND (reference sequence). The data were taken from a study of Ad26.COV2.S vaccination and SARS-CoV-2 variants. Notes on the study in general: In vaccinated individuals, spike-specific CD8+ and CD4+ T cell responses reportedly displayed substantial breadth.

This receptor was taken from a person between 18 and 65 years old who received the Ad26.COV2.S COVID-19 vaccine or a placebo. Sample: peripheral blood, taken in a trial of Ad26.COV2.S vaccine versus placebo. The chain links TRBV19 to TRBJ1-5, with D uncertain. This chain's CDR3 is CASSITNQPQHF. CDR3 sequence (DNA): TGTGCCAGTAGTATAACCAATCAGCCCCAGCATTTT. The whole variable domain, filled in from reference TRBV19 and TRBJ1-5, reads DGGITQSPKYLFRKEGQNVTLSCEQNLNHDAMYWYRQDPGQGLRLIYYSQIVNDFQKGDIAEGYSVSREKKESFPLTVTSAQKNPTAFYLCASSITNQPQHFGDGTRLSIL.